The source of this TCR beta chain is a study of tumor-infiltrating lymphocytes in primary liver carcinoma. About the research overall: Samples had roughly 3.5 to 7.5 million productive TCRbeta reads, comparable between tissue types.

Remarks on this clonotype: The junction differs from germline at one of its ends, possibly a read error.

CDR3 length: 16 residues. Germline V lookup: CDR1 SGHRS, CDR2 YFSETQ. For blood RNA, unsorted whole blood served as the source, and germline DNA was extracted too. TCR beta cDNA came from about 470 ng total RNA, primed with a constant-region primer. Three nested multiplex PCR rounds of slightly modified ARM-PCR generated TCR beta libraries. With TRBV1-TRBV30 forward primers and a C-beta reverse primer, the first two PCR rounds were run for around 10 cycles each. Via MiXCR, TCRdb re-called the multiplex PCR reads, giving one row per CDR3 protein. This table has nearly 200,000 distinct CDR3 sequences, around 60% appearing once.

This chain connects TRBV5-1 to TRBJ1-6; 8 bases map to TRBD1. The receptor's source is a woman in her fifties or sixties with primary liver carcinoma and hepatitis B virus infection. Material: peripheral blood. The CDR3 DNA follows: TGCGCCAGCGGCTTGGACAGGGTAAATAAGGATTCACCCCTCCACTTT. As protein: CASGLDRVNKDSPLHF. The whole variable domain, filled in from reference TRBV5-1 and TRBJ1-6, reads KAGVTQTPRYLIKTRGQQVTLSCSPISGHRSVSWYQQTPGQGLQFLFEYFSETQRNKGNFPGRFSGRQFSNSRSEMNVSTLELGDSALYLCASGLDRVNKDSPLHFGNGTRLTVT.